This paragraph covers one TCR beta chain sequence. These patients, aged 18 to 65, had recently diagnosed hyperthyroidism lasting under 2 months. The study excluded patients with uncontrolled infection, other autoimmune disease, pregnancy or lactation. Thyroid ultrasound and orbital computed tomography, with clinical symptoms and serum thyroxine and TRAb, informed diagnoses. Extraction of PBMCs used 9 to 10 ml of fresh peripheral blood. V lost 4 bases, J lost 4 bases, and 14 bases stayed unmatched. Germline CDR1 SGDLS, CDR2 YYNGEE. There are 19 residues in the CDR3. This sample was taken from a study of T cells in Graves' hyperthyroidism and ophthalmopathy. What was amplified from RNA transcripts were TCR beta CDR3 regions. A set of HTBI primers served as the primers for a first-round RT-PCR of the TCR CDR3. In TCRdb, the multiplex PCR reads were re-called with MiXCR into one record per CDR3 protein. Seen here are about 700,000 distinct CDR3 sequences, about 14% observed once, and the top ten hold roughly a tenth.

The specimen was blood. This receptor was obtained from a woman younger than 30 with Graves' hyperthyroidism. The chain links TRBV9 to TRBJ2-1; 13 positions agree with TRBD2. The CDR3 region has the DNA TGTGCCAGCAGCCTTCGGACTAGCGGGAGTAGAGGGAGTTACAATGAGCAGTTCTTC. Its translation is CASSLRTSGSRGSYNEQFF.